The TCR beta chain under discussion was sequenced for a study of Ad26.COV2.S vaccination and SARS-CoV-2 variants. Findings and caveats of the study: Analytic work on TCR breadth and depth might have understated the full extent of total T cell responses.

Comment on this clone: Antigen unknown.

Sample treatment: around 19 received Ad26.COV2.S at low or high dose, single or two shots; about 5 received placebo; per-sample allocation not given. Repertoires come from day 63 after the first vaccine or placebo injection. An adult donor aged 18-55 years was enrolled in Boston. With 5 bases clipped from V and 8 bases from J, the junction kept 18 bases outside the gene matches. CDR3 size: 17 residues. Germline-derived CDR1 and CDR2 are LNHNV and YYDKDF (reference sequence). Sequenced by immunoSEQ multiplex PCR; TCRdb stores in-frame clones only, minus some. The table has roughly 510,000 clones, 87% seen once.

The chain employs TRBV15 and TRBJ2-1; 7 positions agree with TRBD2. The clonotype originates from a person aged 18-60 years who received the Ad26.COV2.S COVID-19 vaccine or a placebo. The sequences come from peripheral blood, collected in a trial of Ad26.COV2.S vaccine versus placebo. CDR3 bases: TGTGCCACCAGCCCCCCCCGGGGTAGCGGGCGGTATTATGAGCAGTTCTTC. This translates into CATSPPRGSGRYYEQFF.